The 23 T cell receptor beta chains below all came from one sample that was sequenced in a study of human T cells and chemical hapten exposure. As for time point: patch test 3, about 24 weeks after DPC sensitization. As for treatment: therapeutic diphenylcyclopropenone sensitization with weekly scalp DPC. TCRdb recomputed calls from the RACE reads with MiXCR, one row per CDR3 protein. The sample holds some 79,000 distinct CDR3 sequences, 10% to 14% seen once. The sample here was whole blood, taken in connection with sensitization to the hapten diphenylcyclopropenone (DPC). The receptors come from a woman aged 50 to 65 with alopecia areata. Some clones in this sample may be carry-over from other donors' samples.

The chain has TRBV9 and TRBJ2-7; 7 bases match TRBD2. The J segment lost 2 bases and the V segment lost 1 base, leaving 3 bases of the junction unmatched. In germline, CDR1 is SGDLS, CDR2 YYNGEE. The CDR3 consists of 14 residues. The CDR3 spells CASSVSGIPYEQYF. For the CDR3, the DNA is TGTGCCAGCAGCGTAAGCGGGATACCCTACGAGCAGTACTTC.

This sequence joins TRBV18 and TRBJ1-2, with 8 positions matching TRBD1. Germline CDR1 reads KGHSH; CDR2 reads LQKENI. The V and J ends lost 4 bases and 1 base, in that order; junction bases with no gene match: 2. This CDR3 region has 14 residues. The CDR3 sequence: CASSQQGDNYGYTF. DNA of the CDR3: TGTGCCAGCTCACAACAGGGGGATAACTATGGCTACACCTTC.

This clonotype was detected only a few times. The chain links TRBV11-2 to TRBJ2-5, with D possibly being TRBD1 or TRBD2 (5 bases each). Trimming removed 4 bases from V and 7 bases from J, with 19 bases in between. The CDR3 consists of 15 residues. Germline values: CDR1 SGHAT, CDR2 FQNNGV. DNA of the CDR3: TGTGCCAGCAGCTCCCTCCGCTTAGCTGGGGGGACCCAGTACTTC. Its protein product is CASSSLRLAGGTQYF.

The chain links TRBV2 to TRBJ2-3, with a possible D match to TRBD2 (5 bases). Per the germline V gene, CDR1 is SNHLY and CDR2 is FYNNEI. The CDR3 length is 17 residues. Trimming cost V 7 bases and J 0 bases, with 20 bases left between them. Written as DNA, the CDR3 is TGTGCCAGCATGTCAGAGCGGATTACTTCTAGCACAGATACGCAGTATTTT. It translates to CASMSERITSSTDTQYF.

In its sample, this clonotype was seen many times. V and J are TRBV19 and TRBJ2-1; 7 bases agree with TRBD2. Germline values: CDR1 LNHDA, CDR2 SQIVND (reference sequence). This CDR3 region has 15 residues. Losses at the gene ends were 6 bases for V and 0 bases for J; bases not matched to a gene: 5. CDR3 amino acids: CASSSSGVSYNEQFF. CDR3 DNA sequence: TGTGCCAGTAGCTCTAGCGGCGTCTCCTACAATGAGCAGTTCTTC.

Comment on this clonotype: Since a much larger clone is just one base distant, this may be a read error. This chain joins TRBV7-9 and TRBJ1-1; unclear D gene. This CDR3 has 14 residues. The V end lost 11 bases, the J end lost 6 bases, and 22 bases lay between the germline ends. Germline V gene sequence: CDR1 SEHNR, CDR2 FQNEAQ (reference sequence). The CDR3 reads CAGTPEGVLAEAFF. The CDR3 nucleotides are TGTGCCGGCACCCCGGAGGGAGTCCTGGCTGAAGCTTTCTTT.

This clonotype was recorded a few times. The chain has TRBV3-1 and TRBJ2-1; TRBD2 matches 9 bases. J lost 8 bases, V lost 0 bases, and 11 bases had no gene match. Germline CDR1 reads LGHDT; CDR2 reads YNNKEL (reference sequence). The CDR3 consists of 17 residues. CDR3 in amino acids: CASSQDLGGRAGDEQFF. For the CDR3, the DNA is TGTGCCAGCAGCCAAGATTTAGGCGGGAGGGCCGGGGATGAGCAGTTCTTC.

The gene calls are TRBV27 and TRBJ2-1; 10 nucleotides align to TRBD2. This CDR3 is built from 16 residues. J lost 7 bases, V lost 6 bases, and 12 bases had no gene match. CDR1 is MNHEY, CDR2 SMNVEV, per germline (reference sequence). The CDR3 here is CASSPGSGRAVNEQFF. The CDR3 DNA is TGTGCCAGCAGCCCGGGGAGCGGGAGGGCCGTAAATGAGCAGTTCTTC.

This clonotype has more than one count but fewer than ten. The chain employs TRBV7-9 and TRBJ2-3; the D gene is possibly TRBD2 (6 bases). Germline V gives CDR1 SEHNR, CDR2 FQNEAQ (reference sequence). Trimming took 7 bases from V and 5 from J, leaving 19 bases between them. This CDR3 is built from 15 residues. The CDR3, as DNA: TGTGCCAGCACCGCCGGAGGGCAGTCGTTAGATACGCAGTATTTT. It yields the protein CASTAGGQSLDTQYF.

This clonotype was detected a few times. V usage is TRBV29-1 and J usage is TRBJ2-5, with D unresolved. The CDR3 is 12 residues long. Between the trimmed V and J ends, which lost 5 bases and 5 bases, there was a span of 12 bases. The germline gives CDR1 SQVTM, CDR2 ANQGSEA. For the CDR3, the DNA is TGCAGCGTTAACGGAGCGCTGGAGACCCAGTACTTC. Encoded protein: CSVNGALETQYF.

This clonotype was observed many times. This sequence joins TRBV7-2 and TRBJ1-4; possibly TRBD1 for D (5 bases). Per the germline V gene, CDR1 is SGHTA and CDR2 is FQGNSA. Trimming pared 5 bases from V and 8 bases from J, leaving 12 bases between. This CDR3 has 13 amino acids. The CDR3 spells CASSPQGGEKLFF. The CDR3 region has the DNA TGTGCCAGCAGCCCTCAGGGAGGAGAAAAACTGTTTTTT.

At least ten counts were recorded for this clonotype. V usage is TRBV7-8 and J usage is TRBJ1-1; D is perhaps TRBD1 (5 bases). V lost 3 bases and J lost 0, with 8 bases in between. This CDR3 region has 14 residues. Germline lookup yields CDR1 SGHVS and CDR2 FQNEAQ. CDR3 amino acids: CASSFDSLNTEAFF. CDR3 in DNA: TGTGCCAGCAGCTTTGACAGCTTGAACACTGAAGCTTTCTTT.

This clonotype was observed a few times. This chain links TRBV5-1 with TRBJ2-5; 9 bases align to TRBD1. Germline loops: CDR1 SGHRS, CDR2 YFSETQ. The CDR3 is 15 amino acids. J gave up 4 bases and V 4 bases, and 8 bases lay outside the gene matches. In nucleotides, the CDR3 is TGCGCCAGCAGCCTACAGGGGGCGAGGGTAGAGACCCAGTACTTC. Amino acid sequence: CASSLQGARVETQYF. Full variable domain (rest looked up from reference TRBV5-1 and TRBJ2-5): KAGVTQTPRYLIKTRGQQVTLSCSPISGHRSVSWYQQTPGQGLQFLFEYFSETQRNKGNFPGRFSGRQFSNSRSEMNVSTLELGDSALYLCASSLQGARVETQYFGPGTRLLVL.

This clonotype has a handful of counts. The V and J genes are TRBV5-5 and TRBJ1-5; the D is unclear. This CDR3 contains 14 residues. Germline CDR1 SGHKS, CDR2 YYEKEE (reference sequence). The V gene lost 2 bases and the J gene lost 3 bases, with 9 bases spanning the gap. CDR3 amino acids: CASSFGQPNQPQHF. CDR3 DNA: TGTGCCAGCAGCTTCGGCCAGCCCAATCAGCCCCAGCATTTT.

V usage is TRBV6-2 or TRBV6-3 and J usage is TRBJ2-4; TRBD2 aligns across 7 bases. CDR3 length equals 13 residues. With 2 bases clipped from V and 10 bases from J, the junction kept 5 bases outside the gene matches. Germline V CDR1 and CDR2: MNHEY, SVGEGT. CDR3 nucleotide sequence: TGTGCCAGCAGTTACGTGGCCGGGGGGATTCAGTACTTC. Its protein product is CASSYVAGGIQYF.

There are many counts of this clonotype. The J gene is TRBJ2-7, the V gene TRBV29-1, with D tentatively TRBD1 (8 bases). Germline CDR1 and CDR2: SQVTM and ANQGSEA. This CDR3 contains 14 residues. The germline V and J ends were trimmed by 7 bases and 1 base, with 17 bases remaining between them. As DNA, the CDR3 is TGCAGCGCGGGCGGACAGGGAGGGTCCTACGAGCAGTACTTC. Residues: CSAGGQGGSYEQYF.

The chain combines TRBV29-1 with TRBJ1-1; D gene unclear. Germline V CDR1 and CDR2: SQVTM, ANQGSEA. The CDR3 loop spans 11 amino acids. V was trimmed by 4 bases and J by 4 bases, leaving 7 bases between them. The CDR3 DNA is TGCAGCGTTGTACCGGCCACTGAAGCTTTCTTT. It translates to CSVVPATEAFF.

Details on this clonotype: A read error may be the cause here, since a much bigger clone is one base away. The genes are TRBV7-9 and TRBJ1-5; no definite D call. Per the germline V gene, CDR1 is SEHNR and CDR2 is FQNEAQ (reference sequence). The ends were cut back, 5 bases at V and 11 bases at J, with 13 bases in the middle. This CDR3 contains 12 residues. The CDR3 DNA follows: TGTGCCAGCAGCCGAGACATCTCAGCCCAGCATTTT. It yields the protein CASSRDISAQHF.

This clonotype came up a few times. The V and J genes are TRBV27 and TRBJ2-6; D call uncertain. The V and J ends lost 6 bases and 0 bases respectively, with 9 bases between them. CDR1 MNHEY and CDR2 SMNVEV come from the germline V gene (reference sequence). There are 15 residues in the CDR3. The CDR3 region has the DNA TGTGCCAGCAGCCTTTTACTCTCTGGGGCCAACGTCCTGACTTTC. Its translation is CASSLLLSGANVLTF.

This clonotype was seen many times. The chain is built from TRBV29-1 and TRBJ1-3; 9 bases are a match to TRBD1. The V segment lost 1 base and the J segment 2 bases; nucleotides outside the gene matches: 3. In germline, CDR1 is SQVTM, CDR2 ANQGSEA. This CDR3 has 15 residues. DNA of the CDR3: TGCAGCGTTGAAGGGGGGACAGGGACTGGAAACACCATATATTTT. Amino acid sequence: CSVEGGTGTGNTIYF.

The CDR3 bases are TGCAGCGTAGCCACAGCAAGCTATGGCTACACCTTC. Its protein product is CSVATASYGYTF. The rearrangement uses TRBV29-1 and TRBJ1-2; D gene unclear. Trimming stripped 6 bases from V and 4 bases from J, with 12 bases between. The CDR3 has 12 residues. The germline V gene encodes CDR1 SQVTM and CDR2 ANQGSEA.

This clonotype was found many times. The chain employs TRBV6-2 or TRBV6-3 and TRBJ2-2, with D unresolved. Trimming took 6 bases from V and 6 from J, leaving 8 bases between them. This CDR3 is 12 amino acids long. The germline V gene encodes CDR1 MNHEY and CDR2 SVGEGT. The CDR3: CASRTTPGELFF. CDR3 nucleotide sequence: TGTGCCAGCAGAACGACTCCCGGGGAGCTGTTTTTT.

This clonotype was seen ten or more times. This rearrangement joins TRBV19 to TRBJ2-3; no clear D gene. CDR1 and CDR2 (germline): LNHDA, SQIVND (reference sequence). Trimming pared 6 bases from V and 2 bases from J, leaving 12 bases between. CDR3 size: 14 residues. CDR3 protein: CASSPGWDTDTQYF. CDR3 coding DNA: TGTGCCAGTAGCCCTGGCTGGGACACAGATACGCAGTATTTT.